A single sample is the source of the 2 T cell receptor beta chains below, sequenced in a study of T cells in Graves' hyperthyroidism and ophthalmopathy. TCR beta CDR3 regions were amplified from RNA. HTBI primers were used for first-round RT-PCR of the TCR CDR3. Using its own MiXCR run on the multiplex PCR reads, TCRdb lists one record per CDR3 protein. The sample holds 500,000 to 750,000 distinct CDR3 sequences, more than 15% seen once. Specimen: blood. These receptors originate from a woman aged 25 to 45 with Graves' hyperthyroidism.

As to this clonotype: A read error may explain this, as a much larger clone is one base away. The chain has TRBV5-6 and TRBJ1-4, with D possibly TRBD1 on 6 matching bases. Germline V gives CDR1 SGHDT, CDR2 YYEEEE. This CDR3 has 15 residues. The V and J ends lost 5 bases and 10 bases respectively, with 21 bases between them. In DNA, the CDR3 is TGTGCCAGCAGTCCGAGGGGGGCTTTAAGTGGAAAACTGTTTTTT. Its translation: CASSPRGALSGKLFF.

The chain links TRBV7-2 to TRBJ2-3, with TRBD2 identical over 8 bases. J gave up 3 bases and V 2 bases, and 7 bases lay outside the gene matches. The CDR3 spans 16 residues. Germline V gene lookup returns CDR1 SGHTA and CDR2 FQGNSA. The CDR3 nucleotides read TGTGCCAGCAGCTTATATTCAGCGGGGGCAACAGATACGCAGTATTTT. Translating it yields CASSLYSAGATDTQYF. Drawing the rest from reference TRBV7-2 and TRBJ2-3, the complete variable domain is GAGVSQSPSNKVTEKGKDVELRCDPISGHTALYWYRQSLGQGLEFLIYFQGNSAPDKSGLPSDRFSAERTGGSVSTLTIQRTQQEDSAVYLCASSLYSAGATDTQYFGPGTRLTVL.